Given below is one T cell receptor beta chain in context. The antigen it binds to is not known. No quality values exist for individual bases; no much larger clone is one base distant. The same CDR3 can be traced to other DNA sequences in this sample. This record belongs to a study of cytomegalovirus exposure and HLA in healthy donors (dated by TCRdb to the late 2010s). The study in broad terms: In an earlier analysis of under 600 of the donors, 250 to 300 Gb of sequence data and some 100 million unique TCR beta sequences from roughly 180 million T cells were reported. About 330 gigabases of sequencing data and 75 million to 85 million unique TCR sequences made up an early release that covered 500 to 650 HLA-typed donors. Among the approximately 430 genotyped donors, roughly 80% belonged to the genetic ancestry cluster associated with self-reported Caucasian donors. The study aimed to test whether signatures of past pathogen exposure could be identified by cataloging public T cell receptors. The study profiled the T cell repertoires of 500 to 800 subjects by immunosequencing and related them to cytomegalovirus serostatus. In addition to the first cohort of 666 subjects, a separate validation cohort of 130 or so different subjects was used. High-throughput TCR immunosequencing, statistical association of individual TCRs with disease status, and machine learning were combined to predict cytomegalovirus infection status. In a later analysis, previously published TCR beta repertoires from several hundred donors were re-analyzed and high-resolution HLA genotyping was added so that TCR occurrence patterns could be studied. The later analysis used no new phenotypic data to find candidate immune exposures, relying instead on TCR beta sequences and their occurrence across donors. An earlier analysis of approximately 640 of the donors applied high-throughput TCR beta sequencing to assess whether each TCR beta V gene segment acted as functional or pseudogenic. Donor age, sex, ethnicity and CMV serostatus were collected together with the repertoire data. Genome-wide SNP genotypes for about 65% of the 666 donors were used in a later genetic analysis, which treated that subset as a discovery cohort. Every discovery cohort repertoire had been produced on one sequencing platform. Both class I and class II loci were covered by HLA typing, at four-digit resolution. Typing coverage varied by locus: 629-630 donors for A, B, C, DRB1 and DQB1; roughly 560 for DQA1; 600 to 610 for DPA1; around 450 for DPB1. Roughly 5 DR-DQ haplotypes were handled as single units for association and clustering because linkage in the cohort was strong. Among around 400 genotyped donors of the cohort, an average of roughly 230,000 unique TCR beta nucleotide sequences was sequenced per donor, of which 15% to 20% were non-productive.

Library method: the immunoSEQ multiplex PCR assay. For the multiplex PCR, a mixture combining 60 forward primers for TCR Vbeta segments and 13 reverse primers for TCR Jbeta segments was used. The CDR3 region of rearranged TCR beta genes was amplified from genomic DNA by a multiplex PCR assay. Amplified TCR beta libraries were sequenced as 87-base-pair reads on the Illumina HiSeq System. The authors processed their data as follows. A later analysis counted around 72 million unique TCR beta chains across the 670 or so repertoires, and roughly 9.9 million of these chains were shared by at least two donors. A nearest-neighbor algorithm error-corrected the raw reads and collapsed the reads into unique sequences, merging closely related sequences to remove PCR and sequencing errors. V, D and J gene segments were assigned by aligning CDR3 sequences to IMGT reference sequences. For a sequence to be retained, a match of at least six nucleotides to both a V gene segment and a J gene segment was required. A rearrangement counted as productive if the CDR3 had no stop codons and remained in frame with V and J, and every other rearrangement counted as non-productive. Following IMGT convention, CDR3 was defined as the stretch from the second conserved V-encoded cysteine to the conserved J-encoded phenylalanine. The earlier analysis of a few hundred of the donors excluded any sequence lacking an unambiguous match to a single V gene segment. An earlier analysis of several hundred of the donors called V segments functional above 56.7% productive rearrangements and segregating when the between-donor standard deviation exceeded 5%. To diagnose cytomegalovirus status from the catalog of TCR beta chain sequences, a statistical classification framework was built. In a later analysis, TCR nucleotide sequences were compared against IMGT/GENE-DB human TR gene sequences so that V and J genes could be assigned. In a later analysis, CDR3 sequences and most-parsimonious VDJ recombination scenarios were assigned using the TCRdist pipeline. In a later analysis, each TCR beta chain was defined by its CDR3 amino acid sequence together with its V-gene family, and reads lacking a unique V-gene family were excluded. To address suspected cross-contamination and a sequencing artifact, a later analysis removed roughly 640 highly shared, low-generation-probability nucleotide sequences. For each public chain, a later analysis derived a clonal expansion index from normalized ranks of inferred template counts within each repertoire. In a later analysis, generation probabilities were computed using a VDJ recombination model fitted to out-of-frame rearrangements, and the results were checked against IGoR. In a later analysis, TCR-TCR, TCR-HLA and TCR-CMV co-occurrence was scored with hypergeometric tests, and a repertoire-size bias correction was applied to TCR pairs. In a later analysis, false discovery rates were estimated by permuting HLA or CMV assignments 20 times. A later analysis grouped co-occurring TCRs with DBSCAN, adding TCRdist sequence similarity when clustering within HLA-allele-positive subsets. For co-occurrence clustering, repertoires with fewer than 30,000 or more than 120,000 public chains were excluded, along with a handful of repertoires with anomalous nucleotide sharing. As stored in TCRdb, this immuneACCESS dataset retains in-frame rearrangements with V and J assigned. A fraction of the clones does not appear; measured against another copy, unresolved V genes explain less than half of the discrepancy, and the remainder lacks a known reason. That table supplies the V and J calls and clone size; D and trimming were determined from the DNA. This sample has fewer than 150,000 clones in its table, and around 80% of those were observed once. 4.5% to 6% of the sample is in the top ten clones.

Points the paper makes about the study in general: Assigning TCR associations to individual alleles was difficult when HLA alleles, especially DR and DQ, strongly co-occurred. Correlated functional status among segregating V segments might be attributable to linkage disequilibrium, but an unknown experimental factor could not be ruled out. The authors suggested that the approach could potentially be generalized to other disease states and immunological phenotypes. Only TCR beta chains were sequenced in this cohort, and the absence of alpha or paired-chain data limited detectable features. The only immune exposure information available for the cohort was CMV serostatus. The classifier was reported to diagnose cytomegalovirus status with high specificity and sensitivity in both the original cohort and the validation cohort. An earlier analysis of 587 of the donors showed that most TCR beta V segments appeared in productive rearrangements either about 87% or about 30% of the time, which broadly matched IMGT annotations. Most TCR sequences were seen in very few donors, while some public TCRs were found in many individuals. In a later analysis, TCR association rates were found to vary across HLA loci, with the most associated TCRs seen for DRB1 alleles and the fewest for HLA-C alleles. A later analysis associated around 16,000 TCR beta sequences with specific HLA alleles at a false discovery rate of 0.05. Because HLA typing was unavailable for some donors at each locus, only the typed subset was used in association tests. Some IMGT-functional V segments, including TRBV6-2 and TRBV6-3, could not be distinguished by the 87-base-pair reads and were therefore excluded. The sequencing pipeline was judged likely to have produced a cluster of highly shared sequence variants as a technical artifact. A total of around 150 TCR beta chains were listed by the study as associated with cytomegalovirus. According to a later genetic analysis, donors in an Asian-associated ancestry cluster had fewer N-insertions in productive TCRs than the approximately 650-donor mean. A later analysis reported that several top co-occurrence clusters appeared linked to parvovirus B19, influenza, CMV and Epstein-Barr virus. In a later analysis, HLA-associated TCR beta chains were found to be more clonally expanded and to have lower generation probabilities than equally common non-associated chains. Because counts were too low, approximately 18 rarely observed V segments, including chromosome 9 orphons, were excluded from the earlier analysis of 587 of the donors. A later genetic analysis associated a missense DCLRE1C variant with V-gene and J-gene trimming of TCR beta chains, and an independent cohort replicated the association. The presence/absence analyses assumed that sequencing depth was roughly uniform across donors, and that assumption may not be true. A few of the identified cytomegalovirus-associated TCR beta chains were confirmed in vitro to be specific for cytomegalovirus antigens. In a later analysis, most CMV-associated TCR beta chains were found to appear HLA-restricted, with HLA associations seemingly driven largely by CMV exposure. A further reported finding was that TCR beta sequences accurately predicted the HLA-A and HLA-B alleles for most subjects in the first cohort.

Relative to germline, V is 6 bases shorter and J is 0 bases shorter, with 6 bases between their ends. For CDR1 and CDR2, the germline V gene lists SNHLY and FYNNEI. Reading from cysteine to phenylalanine, the CDR3 counts 14 amino acids. Just CDR3 DNA is preserved here, 42 bases in frame from base 1. The cohort comprised more than 550 healthy bone marrow donors. All cohort members were sampled while nominally healthy, although unrecorded immune exposures were likely present. The donor tested CMV seronegative, placing the donor among the 350 to 400 seronegative members of the cohort. A peripheral blood sample was collected from each donor, and TCR beta sequencing was performed on peripheral blood mononuclear cells. The Qiagen DNeasy Blood Extraction Kit was used to extract genomic DNA from the blood cell samples.

The receptor was isolated from a male donor in good health and CMV-seronegative. Sample: PBMCs. The chain links TRBV2 with TRBJ2-6, with the identity of the D gene unclear. CDR3 reads: CASSANSGANVLTF. The nucleotide sequence is given as TGTGCCAGCAGCGCGAACTCTGGGGCCAACGTCCTGACTTTC.